This passage covers 8 T cell receptor beta chains from one sample sequenced in a study of T cells in Graves' hyperthyroidism and ophthalmopathy. Template material for amplifying TCR beta CDR3 regions consisted of RNA transcripts. The primer set for the first-round RT-PCR of the TCR CDR3 was HTBI. TCRdb re-called the multiplex PCR reads with MiXCR, one entry per CDR3 protein. The sample consists of approximately 400,000 distinct CDR3 sequences, 13% of them appearing once. The specimen sequenced was blood. The origin of the receptors is a man under 40 with Graves' hyperthyroidism that later progressed to Graves' ophthalmopathy.

This clonotype was recorded many times. The rearrangement uses TRBV25-1 and TRBJ2-7; 10 bases align to TRBD1. The CDR3 is 17 amino acids. V was clipped by 7 bases and J by 3 bases; unmatched bases: 15. Germline V gives CDR1 MGHDK, CDR2 SYGVNS. This CDR3 reads CASIGGTGASQGYEQYF. DNA of the CDR3: TGTGCCAGCATAGGAGGGACAGGGGCGTCTCAGGGCTACGAGCAGTACTTC.

The table lists this clonotype with many counts. V is TRBV27 and J is TRBJ2-3; TRBD1 might be the D (7 bases). Germline CDR1 MNHEY, CDR2 SMNVEV (reference sequence). V was pared by 6 bases and J by 4 bases, with 20 bases between. The CDR3 covers 16 residues. CDR3 in amino acids: CASSFLTGRFADTQYF. The CDR3 nucleotides are TGTGCCAGCAGCTTCTTGACAGGGAGGTTCGCAGATACGCAGTATTTT.

The rearrangement links TRBV6-1 to TRBJ1-2; perhaps TRBD1 as D (5 bases). The CDR3 contains 12 residues. V was trimmed by 7 bases and J by 4 bases, leaving 10 bases between them. Germline assignment: CDR1 MNHNS and CDR2 SASEGT. The CDR3 loop reads CASTWDGYGYTF. CDR3 DNA sequence: TGTGCCAGCACCTGGGACGGCTATGGCTACACCTTC.

Many counts were recorded for this clonotype. The CDR3 nucleotides are TGTGCCAGCAGCTTAGGGGCTTGGCGCTCCTACGAGCAGTACTTC. It yields the protein CASSLGAWRSYEQYF. The V and J genes are TRBV7-9 and TRBJ2-7, with no clear D. The V gene's germline CDR1 is SEHNR and CDR2 FQNEAQ (reference sequence). V lost 1 base and J 0 bases, leaving 10 bases between the germline ends. The CDR3 loop spans 15 amino acids.

With respect to this clonotype: This sequence may be a read error, since a much larger clone differs from it by one base. The chain joins TRBV2 to TRBJ1-6; D might be TRBD1 (6 bases). The CDR3 consists of 13 residues. Germline V gives CDR1 SNHLY, CDR2 FYNNEI. Trimming pared 8 bases from V and 9 bases from J, leaving 14 bases between. CDR3 loop: CASGTGWASPLHF. DNA for the CDR3: TGTGCCAGCGGTACAGGGTGGGCTTCACCCCTCCACTTT.

This clonotype was seen ten or more times. The chain links TRBV11-3 to TRBJ1-6; D gene ambiguous. The CDR3 runs to 12 residues. Germline V gene sequence: CDR1 SGHNT, CDR2 YENEEA. Deletions cut 8 bases from V and 8 bases from J, with 10 bases between. The CDR3 sequence is CASENNDSPLHF. Written as DNA, the CDR3 is TGTGCCAGCGAGAATAACGATTCACCCCTCCACTTT.

The table lists this clonotype with many counts. The chain carries TRBV2 and TRBJ2-1; D might be TRBD2 (7 bases). CDR1 SNHLY and CDR2 FYNNEI come from the germline V gene. CDR3 length: 13 amino acids. Trimming removed 10 bases from V and 8 bases from J, with 18 bases in between. CDR3 residues: CATYSGGGDEQFF. As DNA, the CDR3 is TGTGCCACTTATAGTGGGGGGGGCGATGAGCAGTTCTTC.

The chain carries TRBV4-1 and TRBJ1-1; 9 nucleotides match TRBD1. Trimming at V came to 5 bases and at J to 3 bases, leaving 7 bases not matched to a gene. Per the germline V gene, CDR1 is MGHRA and CDR2 is YSYEKL. This CDR3 region has 15 residues. CDR3 nucleotides: TGCGCCAGCAGCTCTGGACAGGGGACGTACACTGAAGCTTTCTTT. Protein product: CASSSGQGTYTEAFF.